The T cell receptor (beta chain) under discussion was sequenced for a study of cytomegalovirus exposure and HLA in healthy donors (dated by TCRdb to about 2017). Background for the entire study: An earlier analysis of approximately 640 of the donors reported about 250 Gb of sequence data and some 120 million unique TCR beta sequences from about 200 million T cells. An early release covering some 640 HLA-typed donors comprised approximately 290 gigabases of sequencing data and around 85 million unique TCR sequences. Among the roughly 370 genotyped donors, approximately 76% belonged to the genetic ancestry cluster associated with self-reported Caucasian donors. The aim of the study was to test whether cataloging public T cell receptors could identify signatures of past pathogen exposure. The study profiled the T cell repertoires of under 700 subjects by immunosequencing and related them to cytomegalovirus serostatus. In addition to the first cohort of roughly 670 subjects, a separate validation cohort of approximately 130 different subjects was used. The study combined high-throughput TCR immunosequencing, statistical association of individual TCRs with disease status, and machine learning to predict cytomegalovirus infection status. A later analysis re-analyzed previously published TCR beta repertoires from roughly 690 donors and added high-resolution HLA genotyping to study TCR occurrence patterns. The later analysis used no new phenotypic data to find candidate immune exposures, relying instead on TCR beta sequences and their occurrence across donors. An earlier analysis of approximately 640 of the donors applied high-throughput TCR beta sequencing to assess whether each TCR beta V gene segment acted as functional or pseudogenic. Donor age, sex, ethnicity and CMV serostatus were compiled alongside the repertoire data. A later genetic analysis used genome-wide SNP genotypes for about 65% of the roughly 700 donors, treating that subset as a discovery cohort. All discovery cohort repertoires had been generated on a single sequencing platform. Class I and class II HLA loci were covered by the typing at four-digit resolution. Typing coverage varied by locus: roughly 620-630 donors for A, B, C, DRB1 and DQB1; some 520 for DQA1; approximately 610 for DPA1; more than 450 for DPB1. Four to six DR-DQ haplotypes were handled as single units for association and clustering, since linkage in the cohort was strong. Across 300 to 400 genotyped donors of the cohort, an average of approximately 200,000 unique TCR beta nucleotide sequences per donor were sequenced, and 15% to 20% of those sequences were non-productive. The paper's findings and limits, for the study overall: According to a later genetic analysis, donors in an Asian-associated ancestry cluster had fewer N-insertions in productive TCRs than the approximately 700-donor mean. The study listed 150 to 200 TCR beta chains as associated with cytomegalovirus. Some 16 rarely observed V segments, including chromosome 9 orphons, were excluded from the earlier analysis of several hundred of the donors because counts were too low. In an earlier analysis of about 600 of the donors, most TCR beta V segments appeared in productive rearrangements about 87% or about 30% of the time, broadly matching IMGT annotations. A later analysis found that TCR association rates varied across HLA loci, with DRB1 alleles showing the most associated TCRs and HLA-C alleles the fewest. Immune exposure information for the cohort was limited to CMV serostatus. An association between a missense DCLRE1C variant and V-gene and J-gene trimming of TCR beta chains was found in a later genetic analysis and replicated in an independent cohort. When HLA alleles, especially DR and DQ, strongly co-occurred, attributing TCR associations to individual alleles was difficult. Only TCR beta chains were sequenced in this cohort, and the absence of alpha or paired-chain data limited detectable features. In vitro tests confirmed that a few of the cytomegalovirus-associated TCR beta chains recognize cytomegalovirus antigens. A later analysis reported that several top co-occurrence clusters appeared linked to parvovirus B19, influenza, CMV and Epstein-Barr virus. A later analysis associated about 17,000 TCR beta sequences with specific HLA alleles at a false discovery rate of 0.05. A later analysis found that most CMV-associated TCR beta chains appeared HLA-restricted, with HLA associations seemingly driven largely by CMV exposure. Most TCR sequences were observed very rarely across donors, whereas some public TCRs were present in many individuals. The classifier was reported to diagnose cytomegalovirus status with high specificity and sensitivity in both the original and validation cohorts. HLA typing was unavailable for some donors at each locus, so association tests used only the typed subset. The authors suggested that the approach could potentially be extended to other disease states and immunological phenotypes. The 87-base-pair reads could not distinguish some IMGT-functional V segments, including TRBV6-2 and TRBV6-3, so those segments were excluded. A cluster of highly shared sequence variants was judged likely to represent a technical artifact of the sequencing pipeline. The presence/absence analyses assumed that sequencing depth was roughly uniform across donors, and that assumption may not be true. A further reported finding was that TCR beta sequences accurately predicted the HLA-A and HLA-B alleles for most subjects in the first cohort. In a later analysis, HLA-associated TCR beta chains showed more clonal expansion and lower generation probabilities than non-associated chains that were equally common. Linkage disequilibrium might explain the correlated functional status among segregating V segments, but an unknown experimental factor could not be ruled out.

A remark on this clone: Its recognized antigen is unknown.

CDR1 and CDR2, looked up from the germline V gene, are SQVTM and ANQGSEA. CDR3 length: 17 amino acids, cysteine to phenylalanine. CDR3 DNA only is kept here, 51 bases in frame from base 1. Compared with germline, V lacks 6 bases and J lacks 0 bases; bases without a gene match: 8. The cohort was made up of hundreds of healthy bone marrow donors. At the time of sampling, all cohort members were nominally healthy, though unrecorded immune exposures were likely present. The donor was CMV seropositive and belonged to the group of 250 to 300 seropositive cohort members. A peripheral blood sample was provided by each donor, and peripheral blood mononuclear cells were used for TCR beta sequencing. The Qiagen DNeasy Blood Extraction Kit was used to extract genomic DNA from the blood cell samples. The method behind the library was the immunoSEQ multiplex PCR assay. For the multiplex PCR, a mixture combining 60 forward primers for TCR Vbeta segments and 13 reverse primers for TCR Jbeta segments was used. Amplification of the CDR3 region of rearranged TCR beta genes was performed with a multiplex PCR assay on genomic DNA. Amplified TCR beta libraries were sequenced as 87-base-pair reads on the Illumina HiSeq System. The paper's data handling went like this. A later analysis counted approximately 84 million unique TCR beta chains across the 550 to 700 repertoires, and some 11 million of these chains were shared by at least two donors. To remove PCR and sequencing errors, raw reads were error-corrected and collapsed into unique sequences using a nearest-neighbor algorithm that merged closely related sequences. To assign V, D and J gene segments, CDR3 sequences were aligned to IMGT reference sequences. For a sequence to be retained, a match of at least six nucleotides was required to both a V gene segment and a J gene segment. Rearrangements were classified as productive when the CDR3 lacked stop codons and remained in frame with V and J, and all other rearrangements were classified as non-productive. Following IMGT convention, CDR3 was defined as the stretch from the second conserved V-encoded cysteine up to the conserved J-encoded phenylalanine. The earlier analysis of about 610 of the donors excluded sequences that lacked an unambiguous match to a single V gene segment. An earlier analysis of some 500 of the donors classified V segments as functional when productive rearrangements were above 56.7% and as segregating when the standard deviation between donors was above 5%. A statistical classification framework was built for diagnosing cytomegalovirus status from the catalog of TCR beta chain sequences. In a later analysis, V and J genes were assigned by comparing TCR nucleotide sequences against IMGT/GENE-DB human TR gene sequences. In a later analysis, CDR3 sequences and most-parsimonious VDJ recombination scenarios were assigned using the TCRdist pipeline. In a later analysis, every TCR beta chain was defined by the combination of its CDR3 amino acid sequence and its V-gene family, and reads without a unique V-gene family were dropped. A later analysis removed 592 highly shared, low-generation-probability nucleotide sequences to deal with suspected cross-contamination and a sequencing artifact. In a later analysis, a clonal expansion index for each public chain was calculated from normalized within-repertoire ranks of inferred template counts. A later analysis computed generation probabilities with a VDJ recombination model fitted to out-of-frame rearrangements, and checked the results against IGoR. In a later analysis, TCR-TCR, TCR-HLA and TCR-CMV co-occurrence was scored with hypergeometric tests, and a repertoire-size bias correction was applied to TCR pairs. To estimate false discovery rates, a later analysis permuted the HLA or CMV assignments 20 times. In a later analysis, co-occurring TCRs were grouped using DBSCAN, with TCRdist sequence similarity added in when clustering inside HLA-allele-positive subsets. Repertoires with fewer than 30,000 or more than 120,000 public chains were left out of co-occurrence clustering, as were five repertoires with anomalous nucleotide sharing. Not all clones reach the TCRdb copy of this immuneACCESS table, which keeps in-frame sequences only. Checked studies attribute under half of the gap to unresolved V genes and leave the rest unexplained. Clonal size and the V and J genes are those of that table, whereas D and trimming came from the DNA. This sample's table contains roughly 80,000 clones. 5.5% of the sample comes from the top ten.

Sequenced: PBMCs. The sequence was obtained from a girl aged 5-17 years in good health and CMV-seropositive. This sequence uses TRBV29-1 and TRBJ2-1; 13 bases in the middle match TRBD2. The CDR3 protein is CSVPGLAGRSSYNEQFF. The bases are TGCAGCGTGCCGGGACTAGCGGGGAGGAGCTCCTACAATGAGCAGTTCTTC.